This is a list of T cell receptor beta chains from one sample in a study of OX40 agonist ivuxolimab in advanced cancers. The protocol was immunoSEQ multiplex PCR, while the TCRdb copy is restricted to in-frame clones and leaves out a portion. The sample includes around 15,000 clones, more than 75% seen only once; the top ten take 30% to 45%. This specimen consisted of CD4+ or CD8+ T cells sorted from blood, obtained in a trial of the OX40 agonist ivuxolimab. Source of these receptors: an adult with an advanced solid tumor such as melanoma, head and neck, liver or kidney cancer. Each CDR3 is given with its conserved first and last residue. Each record gives: clone size, V gene, J gene, D gene, CDR3 protein, CDR3 DNA. D genes are given only for firm matches. Expanded clones are given a class, and other clones once, few, many or no size at all.

few	TRBV11-2	TRBJ2-7	.	CASSFLYEQYF	TGTGCCAGCAGCTTCTTGTACGAGCAGTACTTC
.	TRBV7-6	TRBJ1-4	.	CASSLTYSEEPHEKLFF	TGTGCCAGCAGCTTAACGTACAGCGAAGAGCCCCATGAAAAACTGTTTTTT
.	TRBV9	TRBJ1-1	.	CASSVGGHTEAFF	TGTGCCAGCAGCGTAGGGGGGCATACTGAAGCTTTCTTT
.	TRBV4-1	TRBJ1-1	TRBD1	CASGDRALLTEAFF	TGCGCCAGCGGGGACAGGGCGCTTTTGACTGAAGCTTTCTTT
few	TRBV29-1	TRBJ2-5	.	CSVIQETQYF	TGCAGCGTGATCCAAGAGACCCAGTACTTC
.	TRBV11-2	TRBJ2-6	.	CASSSAHSGANVLTF	TGTGCCAGCAGCTCTGCCCACTCTGGGGCCAACGTCCTGACTTTC
.	TRBV5-1	TRBJ2-1	TRBD1	CASSLEWGTGSYNEQFF	TGCGCCAGCAGCTTGGAATGGGGGACAGGGTCCTACAATGAGCAGTTCTTC
once	TRBV11-2	TRBJ1-1	TRBD1	CASSLDRLTEAFF	TGTGCCAGCAGCTTGGACAGGTTAACTGAAGCTTTCTTT
.	TRBV11-2	TRBJ2-6	.	CASSHWNSGANVLTF	TGTGCCAGCAGCCATTGGAACTCTGGGGCCAACGTCCTGACTTTC
.	TRBV5-1	TRBJ2-7	TRBD1	CASSSKQGILSYEQYF	TGCGCCAGCAGCTCTAAACAGGGGATCCTCTCCTACGAGCAGTACTTC
.	TRBV7-7	TRBJ2-5	.	CASSLSRLGETQYF	TGTGCCAGCAGCTTATCAAGGCTGGGAGAGACCCAGTACTTC
medium-sized	TRBV9	TRBJ1-3	.	CASSVGGVGTNTIYF	TGTGCCAGCAGCGTAGGAGGGGTCGGGACAAACACCATATATTTT
.	TRBV13	TRBJ2-2	.	CASSPGQTNTGELFF	TGTGCCAGCAGCCCCGGACAGACGAACACCGGGGAGCTGTTTTTT
.	TRBV29-1	TRBJ2-1	.	CSVLYNEQFF	TGCAGCGTCCTTTACAATGAGCAGTTCTTC
.	TRBV19	TRBJ1-5	.	CASRGGGTLSNQPQHF	TGTGCCAGTAGGGGTGGGGGGACGCTTAGCAATCAGCCCCAGCATTTT
.	TRBV7-8	TRBJ1-2	.	CASSLRSGRERFGYTF	TGTGCCAGCAGCTTAAGGTCGGGCAGGGAGCGTTTTGGCTACACCTTC
.	TRBV7-3	TRBJ1-1	TRBD1	CASSARDRGRPEAFF	TGTGCCAGCAGCGCTCGGGACAGGGGGCGTCCTGAAGCTTTCTTT
.	TRBV29-1	TRBJ2-7	.	CSVGGTYEQYF	TGCAGCGTTGGGGGGACCTACGAGCAGTACTTC
once	TRBV6-6	TRBJ2-7	.	CASSYVVAATYEQYF	TGTGCCAGCAGTTACGTGGTAGCGGCAACTTACGAGCAGTACTTC
.	TRBV4-1	TRBJ1-1	TRBD1	CASSQGGQTNTEAFF	TGCGCCAGCAGCCAGGGGGGACAGACGAACACTGAAGCTTTCTTT
.	TRBV4-1	TRBJ1-1	TRBD1	CASSQDPRDRNTEAFF	TGCGCCAGCAGCCAAGATCCGCGGGACAGGAACACTGAAGCTTTCTTT
.	TRBV5-1	TRBJ2-3	.	CASSLDGQPTDTQYF	TGCGCCAGCAGCTTGGACGGACAGCCCACAGATACGCAGTATTTT
.	TRBV7-9	TRBJ1-1	.	CASSLTDEAFF	TGTGCCAGCAGCTTGACAGATGAAGCTTTCTTT
.	TRBV9	TRBJ2-2	.	CASAGTQNTGELFF	TGTGCCAGCGCCGGGACTCAGAACACCGGGGAGCTGTTTTTT
.	TRBV9	TRBJ2-3	.	CASSAWIDTFTQYF	TGTGCCAGCAGCGCCTGGATTGACACTTTTACGCAGTATTTT
.	TRBV15	TRBJ2-3	.	CATSRDRAAFRTDTQYF	TGTGCCACCAGCAGGGACCGGGCAGCCTTTCGCACAGATACGCAGTATTTT
.	TRBV7-9	TRBJ1-1	.	CASSPPAALGTEAFF	TGTGCCAGCAGCCCGCCGGCGGCCCTGGGCACTGAAGCTTTCTTT
.	TRBV12-5	TRBJ2-7	.	CASGLVPGFEYEQYF	TGTGCTAGTGGTTTGGTACCAGGCTTCGAGTACGAGCAGTACTTC
.	TRBV27	TRBJ1-1	.	CASSLWAGAEAFF	TGTGCCAGCAGTCTATGGGCCGGGGCTGAAGCTTTCTTT
.	TRBV5-5	TRBJ2-7	.	CASSFWGAPSYEQYF	TGTGCCAGCAGCTTCTGGGGAGCCCCGTCCTACGAGCAGTACTTC
.	TRBV5-6	TRBJ1-4	.	CASSFGQEKLFF	TGTGCCAGCAGCTTCGGACAGGAAAAACTGTTTTTT
.	TRBV19	TRBJ1-1	.	CASSILHGPLVTEAFF	TGTGCCAGTAGTATATTACACGGCCCCCTTGTCACTGAAGCTTTCTTT
.	TRBV4-1	TRBJ1-5	.	CASSQERGNQPQHF	TGCGCCAGCAGCCAAGAAAGGGGTAATCAGCCCCAGCATTTT
.	TRBV27	TRBJ2-7	.	CASSILRGRHYEQYF	TGTGCCAGCAGCATACTACGGGGACGGCACTACGAGCAGTACTTC